The sequence of this T cell receptor (beta chain) was determined in a study of cytomegalovirus exposure and HLA in healthy donors. V was clipped by 3 bases and J by 6 bases; unmatched bases: 9. In germline, CDR1 is SGHAT, CDR2 FQNNGV. This CDR3 is 15 amino acids long. With 60 Vbeta and 13 Jbeta primers, the PCR was carried out. Using immunoSEQ multiplex PCR, the repertoire was profiled, and TCRdb retains in-frame clones only, with some absent. The sample has 150,000 or so clones, over 60% seen once. The chain is built from TRBV11-2 and TRBJ1-2; TRBD1 matches 8 bases. The source material was PBMCs. This clonotype was sampled from a male donor in good health and CMV-seropositive. The CDR3 nucleotides are TGTGCCAGCAGCTTTGGGACAGGAGTGGACAATGGCTACACCTTC. Its translation is CASSFGTGVDNGYTF.